This T cell receptor beta chain was documented in a study of cytomegalovirus exposure and HLA in healthy donors (dated by TCRdb to between 2016 and 2019). Notes on the research overall: The 500 to 700 repertoires of the first cohort and the roughly 110 validation repertoires were produced on the same platform, according to a later analysis. The aim of the study was to test whether cataloging public T cell receptors could identify signatures of past pathogen exposure. Along with the roughly 670-subject first cohort, a separate validation cohort of around 110 different subjects was used. To predict cytomegalovirus infection status, the study combined high-throughput TCR immunosequencing, statistical association of individual TCRs with disease status, and machine learning. The investigation overall reported the following: A later analysis found that TCRs clustered in the first cohort also tended to co-occur in the 120 validation repertoires, with 94% of cluster scores above 0. A few of the identified cytomegalovirus-associated TCR beta chains were confirmed in vitro to be specific for cytomegalovirus antigens. A later analysis lacked HLA typing for the validation cohort, so it scored co-occurrence in that cohort across all 120 or so repertoires. Most TCR sequences were observed very rarely across donors, whereas some public TCRs were present in many individuals. Cytomegalovirus status was reported to be diagnosed by the classifier with high specificity and sensitivity in both the original and validation cohorts. According to the authors, the approach could potentially be generalized to other disease states and immunological phenotypes. The study listed 150 to 200 TCR beta chains as associated with cytomegalovirus.

Turning to this clone: It lacks a known antigen. Base quality data are lacking; no much larger clone is found one base away.

Donors formed part of the validation cohort, which comprised 120 subjects and was distinct from the first cohort of under 850 subjects. Spanning cysteine to phenylalanine, the CDR3 consists of 14 amino acids. Solely the CDR3 DNA is kept, with 42 bases framed from the first base. V is cut by 10 bases and J by 0 bases, and the space between the germline ends is 16 bases. CDR1 and CDR2, looked up from the germline V gene, are SNHLY and FYNNEI. Libraries were built with the immunoSEQ multiplex PCR assay. In the authors' own workflow: A statistical classification framework was developed to diagnose cytomegalovirus status using the catalog of TCR beta chain sequences. TCRdb retrieved this table from immuneACCESS and kept in-frame rearrangements only. Not all clones are present; in checked studies, unresolved V genes account for under half, and no reason is known for the remainder. V and J calls and clone size follow that table, whereas D and trimming were derived from the DNA. This sample has around 140,000 clones in its table, and approximately 86% of those were observed once. Under 5% of the sample lies in the top ten.

This sequence uses TRBV2 and TRBJ2-7; a weak D assignment points to TRBD2 (5 bases agree). The specimen was PBMCs. The source is a man between 18 and 29 years old in good health and CMV-seropositive. CDR3 reads: CATLGGRSSYEQYF. The nucleotide sequence is given as TGTGCCACCCTAGGAGGCAGGAGCTCCTACGAGCAGTACTTC.